This TCR beta chain is from a study of shared clonotypes between healthy human individuals. Study-level results: Researchers found naive subsets generally carried larger estimated richness than memory subsets.

Over several immunoSEQ plates, each subset's genomic DNA was distributed in even portions. For sorted subsets, 200 ng DNA per replicate equaled 30,000 or so T cell genomes. Generated by immunoSEQ multiplex PCR, the TCRdb table keeps only in-frame clones and is missing some. The sample has about 2.4 million clones, 93% seen once. Turning to this clone: Its antigen is unknown.

Looked up from germline, CDR1 is LGHNA and CDR2 is YNFKEQ. V trimming: 1 base; J trimming: 2 bases; junction bases outside the gene matches: 4. CDR3 length equals 16 residues. This receptor was identified in a man younger than 35 in good health. Some clones in this sample may be carry-over from other donors' samples. The chain is built from TRBV4-2 and TRBJ2-3, with 9 positions matching TRBD2. The sample taken for sequencing was naive CD4+ T cells from PBMCs. The subset was: CD45RA+ positively selected. Here the CDR3 reads CASSQVVAGDTDTQYF. The CDR3 region has the DNA TGTGCCAGCAGCCAAGTAGTAGCGGGAGACACAGATACGCAGTATTTT.